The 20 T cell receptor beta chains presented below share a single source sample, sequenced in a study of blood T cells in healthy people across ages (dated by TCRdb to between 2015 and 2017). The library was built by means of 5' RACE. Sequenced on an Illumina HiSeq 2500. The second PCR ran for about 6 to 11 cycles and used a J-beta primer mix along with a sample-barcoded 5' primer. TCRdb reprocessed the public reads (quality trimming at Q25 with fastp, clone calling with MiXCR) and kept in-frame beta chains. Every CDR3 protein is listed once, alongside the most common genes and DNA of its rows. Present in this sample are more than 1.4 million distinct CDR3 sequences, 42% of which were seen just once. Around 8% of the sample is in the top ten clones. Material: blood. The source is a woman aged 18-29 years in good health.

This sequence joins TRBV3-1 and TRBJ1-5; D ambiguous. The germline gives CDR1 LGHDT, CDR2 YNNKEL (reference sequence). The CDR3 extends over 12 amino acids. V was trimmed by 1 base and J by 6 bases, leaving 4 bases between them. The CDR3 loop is CASSQGPQPQHF. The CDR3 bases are TGTGCCAGCAGCCAAGGTCCTCAGCCCCAGCATTTT. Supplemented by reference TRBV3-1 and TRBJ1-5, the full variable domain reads DTAVSQTPKYLVTQMGNDKSIKCEQNLGHDTMYWYKQDSKKFLKIMFSYNNKELIINETVPNRFSPKSPDKAHLNLHINSLELGDSAVYFCASSQGPQPQHFGDGTRLSIL.

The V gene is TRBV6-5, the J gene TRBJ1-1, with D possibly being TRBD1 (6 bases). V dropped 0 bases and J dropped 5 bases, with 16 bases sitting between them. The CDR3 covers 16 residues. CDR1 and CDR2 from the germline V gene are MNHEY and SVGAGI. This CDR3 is CASSYSRVRGGTEAFF. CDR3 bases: TGTGCCAGCAGTTACTCGAGGGTGAGGGGGGGGACTGAAGCTTTCTTT.

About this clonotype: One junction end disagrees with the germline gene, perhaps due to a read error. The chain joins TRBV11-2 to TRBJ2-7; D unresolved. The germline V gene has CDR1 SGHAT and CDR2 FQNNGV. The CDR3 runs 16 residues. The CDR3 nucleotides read TGTGCCGGCAGCTTAGTAGGCGCCTCGAGCTCCTACGAGCAGTACTTC. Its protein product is CAGSLVGASSSYEQYF.

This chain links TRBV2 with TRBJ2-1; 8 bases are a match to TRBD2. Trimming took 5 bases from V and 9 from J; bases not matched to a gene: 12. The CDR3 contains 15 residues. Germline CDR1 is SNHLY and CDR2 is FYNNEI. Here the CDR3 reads CASSWIAGSGGEQFF. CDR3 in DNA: TGTGCCAGCAGTTGGATAGCGGGATCAGGAGGTGAGCAGTTCTTC. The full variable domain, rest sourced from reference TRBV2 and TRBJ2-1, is EPEVTQTPSHQVTQMGQEVILRCVPISNHLYFYWYRQILGQKVEFLVSFYNNEISEKSEIFDDQFSVERPDGSNFTLKIRSTKLEDSAMYFCASSWIAGSGGEQFFGPGTRLTVL.

The CDR3 is CSARRTSGGAEQYF. CDR3 in DNA: TGCAGTGCTAGAAGGACTAGCGGGGGTGCCGAGCAGTACTTC. V usage is TRBV20-1 and J usage is TRBJ2-7, with TRBD2 identical over 13 bases. The trim removed 2 bases at V and 6 bases at J, leaving 4 bases unmatched. CDR3 length: 14 amino acids. Germline CDR1 DFQATT, CDR2 SNEGSKA (reference sequence).

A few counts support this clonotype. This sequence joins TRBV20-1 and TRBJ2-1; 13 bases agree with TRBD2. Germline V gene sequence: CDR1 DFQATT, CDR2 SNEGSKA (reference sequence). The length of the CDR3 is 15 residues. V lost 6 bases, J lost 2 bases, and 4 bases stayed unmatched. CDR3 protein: CSAPTSGRAYNEQFF. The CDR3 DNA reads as TGCAGTGCGCCTACTAGCGGGAGGGCCTACAATGAGCAGTTCTTC.

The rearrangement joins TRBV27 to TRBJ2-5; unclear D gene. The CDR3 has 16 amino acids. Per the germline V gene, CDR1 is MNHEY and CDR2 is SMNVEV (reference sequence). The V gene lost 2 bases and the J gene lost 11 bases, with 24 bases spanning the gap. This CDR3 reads CASSLPPGLGSTEQYF. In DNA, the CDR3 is TGTGCCAGCAGTTTACCCCCGGGTTTAGGTTCCACTGAGCAGTACTTC.

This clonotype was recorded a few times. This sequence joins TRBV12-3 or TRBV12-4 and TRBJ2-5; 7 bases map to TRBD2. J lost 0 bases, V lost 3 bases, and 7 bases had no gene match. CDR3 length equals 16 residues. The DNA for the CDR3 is TGTGCCAGCAGTTTCCGCCCCGGGACTAACCAAGAGACCCAGTACTTC. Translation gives CASSFRPGTNQETQYF.

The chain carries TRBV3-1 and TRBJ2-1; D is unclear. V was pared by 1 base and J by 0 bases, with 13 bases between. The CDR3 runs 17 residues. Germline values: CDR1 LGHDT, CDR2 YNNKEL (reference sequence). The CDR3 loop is CASSQALTESSYNEQFF. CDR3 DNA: TGTGCCAGCAGCCAAGCCCTCACTGAGAGCTCCTACAATGAGCAGTTCTTC.

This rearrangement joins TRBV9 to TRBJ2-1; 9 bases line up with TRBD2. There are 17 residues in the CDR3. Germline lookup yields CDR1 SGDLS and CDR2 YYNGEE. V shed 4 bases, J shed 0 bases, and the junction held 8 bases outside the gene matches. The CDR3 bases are TGTGCCAGCAGCTTAAGGACTAGCGTGAACTCCTACAATGAGCAGTTCTTC. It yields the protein CASSLRTSVNSYNEQFF.

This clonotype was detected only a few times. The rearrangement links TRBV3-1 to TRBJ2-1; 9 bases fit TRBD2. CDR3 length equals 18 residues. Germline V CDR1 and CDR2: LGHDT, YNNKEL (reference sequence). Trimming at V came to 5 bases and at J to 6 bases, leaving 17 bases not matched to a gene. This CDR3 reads CASSSVLGGGRESNEQFF. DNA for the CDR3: TGTGCCAGCAGCTCCGTCCTGGGGGGCGGGAGGGAGTCCAATGAGCAGTTCTTC.

CDR3 coding DNA: TGTGCCAGCAGTTCCACCCTAACAGCAAGGGAGGGTCACGAGCAGTACTTC. It specifies CASSSTLTAREGHEQYF. J is TRBJ2-7 and V is TRBV27; TRBD2 agrees at 7 bases. CDR1 MNHEY and CDR2 SMNVEV come from the germline V gene (reference sequence). Germline trimming cut 4 bases from V and 5 bases from J; bases unmatched to any gene: 17. This CDR3 is 17 amino acids long.

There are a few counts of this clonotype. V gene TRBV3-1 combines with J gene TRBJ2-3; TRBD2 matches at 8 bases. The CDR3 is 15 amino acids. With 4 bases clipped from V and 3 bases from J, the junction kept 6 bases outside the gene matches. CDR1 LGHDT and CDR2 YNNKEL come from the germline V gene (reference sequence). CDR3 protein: CASSPTSGITDTQYF. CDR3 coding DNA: TGTGCCAGCAGCCCTACTAGCGGTATTACAGATACGCAGTATTTT.

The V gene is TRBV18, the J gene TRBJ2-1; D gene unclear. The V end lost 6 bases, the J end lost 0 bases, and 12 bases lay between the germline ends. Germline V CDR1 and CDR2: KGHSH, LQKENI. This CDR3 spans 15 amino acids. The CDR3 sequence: CASSPLHSSYNEQFF. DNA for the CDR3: TGTGCCAGCTCCCCTCTACACAGCTCCTACAATGAGCAGTTCTTC.

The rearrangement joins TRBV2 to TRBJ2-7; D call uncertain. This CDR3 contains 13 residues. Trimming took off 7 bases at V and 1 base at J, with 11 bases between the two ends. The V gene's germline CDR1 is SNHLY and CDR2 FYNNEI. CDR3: CASTLLWSYEQYF. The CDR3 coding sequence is TGTGCCAGCACCCTACTTTGGTCCTACGAGCAGTACTTC.

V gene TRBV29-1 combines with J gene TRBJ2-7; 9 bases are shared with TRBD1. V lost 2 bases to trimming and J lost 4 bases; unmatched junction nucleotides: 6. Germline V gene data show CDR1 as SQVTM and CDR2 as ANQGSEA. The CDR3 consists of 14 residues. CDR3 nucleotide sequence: TGCAGCGTTGAAACGACAGGGGGTTTGTACGAGCAGTACTTC. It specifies CSVETTGGLYEQYF.

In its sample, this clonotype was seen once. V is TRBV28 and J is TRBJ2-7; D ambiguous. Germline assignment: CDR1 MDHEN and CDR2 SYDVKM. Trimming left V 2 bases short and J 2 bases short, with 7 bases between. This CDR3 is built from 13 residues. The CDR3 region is CASSLKTPYEQYF. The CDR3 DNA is TGTGCCAGCAGTTTAAAGACCCCCTACGAGCAGTACTTC.

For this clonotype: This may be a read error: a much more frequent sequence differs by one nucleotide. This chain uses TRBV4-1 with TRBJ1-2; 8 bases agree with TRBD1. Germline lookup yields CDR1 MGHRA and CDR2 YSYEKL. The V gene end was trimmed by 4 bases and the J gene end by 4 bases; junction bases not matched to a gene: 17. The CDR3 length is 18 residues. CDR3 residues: CASSPNSGQVTVSYGYTF. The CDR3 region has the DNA TGCGCCAGCAGCCCCAATTCGGGACAGGTTACGGTTAGCTATGGCTACACCTTC.

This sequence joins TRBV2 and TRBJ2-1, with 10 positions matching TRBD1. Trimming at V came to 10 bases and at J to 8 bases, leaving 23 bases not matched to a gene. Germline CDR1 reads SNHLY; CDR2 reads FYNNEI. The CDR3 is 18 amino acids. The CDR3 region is CATTGEGDRDRGMDEQFF. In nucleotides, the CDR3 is TGTGCCACCACAGGGGAAGGGGACCGGGACAGGGGTATGGATGAGCAGTTCTTC.

The chain's CDR3 is CASSLGSLGGGSREQYF. CDR3 coding DNA: TGTGCCAGCAGCTTAGGATCTCTTGGAGGGGGCTCAAGAGAGCAGTACTTC. This chain joins TRBV7-9 and TRBJ2-5, with a tentative D call TRBD1 (7 bases). The ends were cut back, 1 base at V and 11 bases at J, with 26 bases in the middle. CDR3 length: 17 residues. Germline V gene sequence: CDR1 SEHNR, CDR2 FQNEAQ (reference sequence).